This T cell receptor beta chain was sequenced during a study of immune evolution from preneoplasia to lung adenocarcinoma. Study-wide results and caveats: Normal lung had the highest top T cell clone frequencies. Later-stage lesions seemingly showed higher T cell density and diversity than normal lung.

The assay was immunoSEQ multiplex PCR, and TCRdb's table has in-frame clones only and misses some. Here the sample spans fewer than 4,500 clones, roughly 50% being singletons. Comments on this clone: What it binds is not known.

Two lung cancer pathologists independently confirmed each histologic diagnosis. The origin of this receptor is a person aged 45-60 years with lung adenocarcinoma. The sequenced sample consisted of FFPE normal lung tissue adjacent to the tumor.

CDR3 protein: CASSEAYPGDTQYF. The DNA of the CDR3 is TGTGCCAGCAGTGAGGCGTACCCAGGGGATACGCAGTATTTT. The chain couples TRBV2 to TRBJ2-3; TRBD1 is a possible D gene (5 bases). CDR1 is SNHLY, CDR2 FYNNEI, per germline. This CDR3 is built from 14 residues. The ends were cut back, 3 bases at V and 6 bases at J, with 13 bases in the middle.